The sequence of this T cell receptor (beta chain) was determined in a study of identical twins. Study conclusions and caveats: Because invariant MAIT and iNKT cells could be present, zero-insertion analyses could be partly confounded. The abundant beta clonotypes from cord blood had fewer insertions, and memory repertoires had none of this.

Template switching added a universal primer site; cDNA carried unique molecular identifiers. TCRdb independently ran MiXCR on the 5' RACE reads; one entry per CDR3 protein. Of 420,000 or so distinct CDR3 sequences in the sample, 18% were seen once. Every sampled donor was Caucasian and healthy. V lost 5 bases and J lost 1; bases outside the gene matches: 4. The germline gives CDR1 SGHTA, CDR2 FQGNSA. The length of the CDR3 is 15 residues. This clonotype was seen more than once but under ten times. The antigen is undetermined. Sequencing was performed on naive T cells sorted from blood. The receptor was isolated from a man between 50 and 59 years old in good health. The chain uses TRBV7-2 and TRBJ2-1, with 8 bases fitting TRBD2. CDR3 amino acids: CASSQREGSYNEQFF. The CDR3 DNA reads TGTGCCAGCAGCCAACGGGAGGGTTCCTACAATGAGCAGTTCTTC.